This T cell receptor beta chain was obtained from a study of tumour-infiltrating T cells in Burkitt lymphoma (dated by TCRdb to the early 2020s). Regarding the complete study: All epidemiological subtypes of Burkitt lymphoma were represented in the cohort, which was made up of fewer than 100 patients. When TCR repertoire data were correlated with clinical outcome, productive clonality turned out to predict both overall and progression-free survival, independent of established prognosticators, age at diagnosis among them.

The library was built by means of the immunoSEQ multiplex PCR assay. TCRdb stores this immuneACCESS table with in-frame sequences only. Part of the clones is absent; in the studies checked, under half of the shortfall reflects unresolved V genes, and no reason is known for the rest. The sample data list about 46,000 clones, and more than 25% of these were observed just once. The ten largest clones take up about 3% of the sample. Summary of the overall study and its limitations: Several public clonotypes shared across numerous Burkitt lymphoma patients were found, and shared tumour neoantigen selection absent from diffuse large B-cell lymphoma was thereby suggested.

A word on this clone: The specificity of this receptor is unknown. No clone much larger than this one lies a single base away; base qualities are absent.

V and J are trimmed by 0 bases and 16 bases, and the gene matches miss 12 bases of the junction. Its CDR3 holds 14 amino acids, cysteine through phenylalanine. The CDR3 DNA has 42 bases and is translated from base 1. CDR1 and CDR2 are drawn from the germline V gene: MGHRA, YSYEKL. The chain joins TRBV4-1 to TRBJ2-1; 7 of the junction bases match TRBD2. This clonotype was obtained from a human donor with Burkitt lymphoma. The sequencing sample was made of tumor tissue. The DNA reads TGCGCCAGCAGCCAAGACCGGGAGGCGGTCACTGTTTTCTTC. This translates into CASSQDREAVTVFF.